This entry features one T cell receptor beta chain sequence. Its antigen is still unknown. Sequencing was performed with immunoSEQ multiplex PCR; in TCRdb, only in-frame clones are kept and a portion is missing. The sample holds 10,000 or so clones, around 66% seen once. This CDR3 has 11 amino acids. Germline values: CDR1 MNHNS, CDR2 SASEGT. Trimming pared 4 bases from V and 8 bases from J, leaving 8 bases between. The sample belongs to a study of T cells in pancreatic ductal adenocarcinoma. Findings of the study overall: The resected cohort was biased toward the minority with early-stage disease.

The selected patients with pancreatic ductal adenocarcinoma had surgery but no neoadjuvant therapy. The specimen sequenced was pancreatic tumor tissue. The sequence derives from a human donor with pancreatic ductal adenocarcinoma. This rearrangement joins TRBV6-1 to TRBJ1-1; no reliable D call. CDR3 bases: TGTGCCAGCAGTGCTTTCTTCGAAGCTTTCTTT. As protein: CASSAFFEAFF.